This T cell receptor (beta chain) came from a study of blood T cell repertoires in COVID-19. Across the study: PBMCs, B-cell-depleted T cells, or T cells were the source of the cDNA or gDNA that made up the material.

Germline trimming cut 6 bases from V and 9 bases from J; bases unmatched to any gene: 12. The CDR3 is 14 residues long. Germline lookup yields CDR1 SNHLY and CDR2 FYNNEI. Only in-frame clones appear in the TCRdb table, and some are missing; sequencing was by immunoSEQ multiplex PCR. Counted here are fewer than 200,000 clones, 84% occurring once; the ten biggest clones make up approximately 12%. Participants came from about two dozen US areas, aged roughly 18 to 95 years. Categorization into cohorts depended on clinical history that participants reported. Recovered status applied to Cohort 3 donors who had two consecutive negative PCRs. It also applied to those with clearance or with symptom resolution.

Input material: PBMCs or T cells enriched from blood (not recorded which). The chain carries TRBV2 and TRBJ1-1; TRBD1 matches at 8 bases. This receptor was obtained from a man aged 50-59 years who had recovered from COVID-19. The CDR3 region is CASRATGDGVKAFF. As DNA, the CDR3 is TGTGCCAGCAGGGCGACAGGGGATGGGGTAAAAGCTTTCTTT.